These T cell receptor beta chains were read from a single sample in a study of T cell responses to AZD1222 COVID-19 vaccine. Generated by immunoSEQ multiplex PCR, the TCRdb table keeps only in-frame clones and is missing some. The sample includes fewer than 150,000 clones, around 87% of them seen just once. The source material was peripheral blood, sampled on day 0 of AZD1222 vaccination. The source of these receptors is an adult in good health. Both conserved end residues are part of each CDR3. A D gene is named only where the DNA matches it firmly. Part of the rows lack a size; the others show once, few, many or a class for expanded clones.

NA	14	TRBV7-6	NA	TRBJ1-6	TGTGCCAGCAGCCAGGGACTCCTAGGTTCACCCCTCCACTTT	CASSQGLLGSPLHF
NA	13	TRBV12-3/TRBV12-4	NA	TRBJ1-1	TGTGCCAGCAGTTTCAGGACGACCTCCGAAGCTTTCTTT	CASSFRTTSEAFF
TRBD1	16	TRBV5-5	NA	TRBJ1-1	TGTGCCAGCAGCTATGGGACAGGGAAGATGAACACTGAAGCTTTCTTT	CASSYGTGKMNTEAFF
TRBD1	15	TRBV7-2	NA	TRBJ2-7	TGTGCCAGCAGCCCGGGGACAGCCCAATCCTACGAGCAGTACTTC	CASSPGTAQSYEQYF
NA	17	TRBV9	NA	TRBJ2-5	TGTGCCAGCAGCGTGGGAACAGCAGTCTCTAAACAAGAGACCCAGTACTTC	CASSVGTAVSKQETQYF
NA	14	TRBV5-1	few	TRBJ2-7	TGCGCCAGCAGGGCGGGGCAGGGGAGATACGAGCAGTACTTC	CASRAGQGRYEQYF
TRBD2	13	TRBV7-2	once	TRBJ2-5	TGTGCCAGCAGGACACTAGCGGAAGAGACCCAGTACTTC	CASRTLAEETQYF
NA	16	TRBV14	NA	TRBJ2-7	TGTGCCAGCAGCCAAGATTCGGCGGAGGTCCCTCGGGAGCAGTACTTC	CASSQDSAEVPREQYF
TRBD1	14	TRBV6-2/TRBV6-3	NA	TRBJ2-7	TGTGCCAGCAGTCTTCGACAGGGGATCTACGAGCAGTACTTC	CASSLRQGIYEQYF
TRBD1	14	TRBV28	NA	TRBJ1-5	TGTGCCAGCCGCTTGGGGGACAGGGTACTTCCCCAGCATTTT	CASRLGDRVLPQHF
TRBD1	15	TRBV19	NA	TRBJ2-5	TGTGCCAGTAGTATAGATCAGGGGGTCGTGGAGACCCAGTACTTC	CASSIDQGVVETQYF
TRBD1	11	TRBV20-1	NA	TRBJ1-2	TGCAGTGCTTGGGACAGCTATGGCTACACCTTC	CSAWDSYGYTF
TRBD1	12	TRBV3-1/TRBV3-2	NA	TRBJ1-2	TGTGCCAGCAGCCAAGATGGGACAGTCAGGGGGTTC	CASSQDGTVRGF
NA	16	TRBV4-2	NA	TRBJ1-2	TGTGCCAGCAGCCAAGATAACGTACGGACAAAATATGGCTACACCTTC	CASSQDNVRTKYGYTF
NA	18	TRBV28	NA	TRBJ1-1	TGTGCCAGCAGTTTAGGGGGCTGGGGGGGCGTTCGAAACACTGAAGCTTTCTTT	CASSLGGWGGVRNTEAFF
NA	12	TRBV7-9	NA	TRBJ1-4	TGTGCCAGCAGCTTTGGGGATTGGGAACTGTTTTTT	CASSFGDWELFF
TRBD2	16	TRBV4-1	once	TRBJ2-7	TGCGCCAGCAGCCAAGGAAGCGGGGGGCAGTCCTACGAGCAGTACTTC	CASSQGSGGQSYEQYF
NA	12	TRBV19	NA	TRBJ2-7	TGTGCCAGTAGTATGGGCCAGGCCGAGCAGTACTTC	CASSMGQAEQYF
NA	11	TRBV7-9	NA	TRBJ2-7	TGTGCCAGCAGATCCTCCCACGAGCAGTACTTC	CASRSSHEQYF
TRBD2	20	TRBV13	NA	TRBJ2-1	TGTGCCAGCAGCTTAGTAGGAGTGGCGTGGCGGGGGGACTCCTACAATGAGCAGTTCTTC	CASSLVGVAWRGDSYNEQFF
NA	15	TRBV11-2	few	TRBJ1-2	TGTGCCAGCAGCCATCCCCTGCGGGGGGCCTATGGCTACACCTTC	CASSHPLRGAYGYTF
NA	19	TRBV5-1	NA	TRBJ1-5	TGCGCCAGCAGCCCCGGCGCGGGGGGCATCGAGGAAGGCAATCAGCCCCAGCATTTT	CASSPGAGGIEEGNQPQHF
TRBD1	17	TRBV3-1/TRBV3-2	NA	TRBJ1-1	TGTGCCAGCAGCCAACTCCGGGACAGCCTGTCGAACACTGAAGCTTTCTTT	CASSQLRDSLSNTEAFF
NA	11	TRBV11-3	NA	TRBJ2-5	TGTGCCCGGGGGCTGGAAGAGACCCAGTACTTC	CARGLEETQYF
NA	14	TRBV28	NA	TRBJ1-2	TGTGCCAGCAGTTCCCCTCAGGGCCGGTATGGCTACACCTTC	CASSSPQGRYGYTF
NA	18	TRBV24-1	NA	TRBJ2-5	TGTGCCACCAGTGATCCCCGAAACCGGGACACAGGCCGAGAGACCCAGTACTTC	CATSDPRNRDTGRETQYF
NA	12	TRBV12-3/TRBV12-4	NA	TRBJ1-1	TGTGCCAGCAGTTTGGGAACAGGGTCGGCTTTCTTT	CASSLGTGSAFF
TRBD2	16	TRBV7-3	NA	TRBJ2-3	TGTGCCAGCAGCATTGGACTAGCGGGGAGCACAGATACGCAGTATTTT	CASSIGLAGSTDTQYF
NA	15	TRBV6-2/TRBV6-3	NA	TRBJ1-3	TGTGCCAGCAGTGACACAGGGTCCTCTGGAAACACCATATATTTT	CASSDTGSSGNTIYF
TRBD1	13	TRBV19	NA	TRBJ1-1	TGTGCCAGTAGTATGACAGGGGCCACTGAAGCTTTCTTT	CASSMTGATEAFF
TRBD2	17	TRBV11-3	NA	TRBJ2-3	TGTGCCAGCAGCTTAGGGTTGGCTAGCGGGGACACAGATACGCAGTATTTT	CASSLGLASGDTDTQYF
TRBD1	14	TRBV28	NA	TRBJ1-1	TGTGCCAGCAGTTTGACAGGGACTCCCCGGGGAGCTTTCTTT	CASSLTGTPRGAFF
TRBD1	14	TRBV28	NA	TRBJ2-7	TGTGCCAGCAACCAACCGGGACAGTCGGGAGAGCAGTACTTC	CASNQPGQSGEQYF
NA	13	TRBV28	NA	TRBJ1-2	TGTGCCAGCAGTTTCGCCAGCGAATATGGCTACACCTTC	CASSFASEYGYTF
NA	14	TRBV5-1	NA	TRBJ1-2	TGCGCCAGCAGGTCGGCAGGGACGGGCTATGGCTACACCTTC	CASRSAGTGYGYTF
NA	15	TRBV19	few	TRBJ1-6	TGTGCCAGTAGTCCTGAGGGCTCCTATAATTCACCCCTCCACTTT	CASSPEGSYNSPLHF
NA	13	TRBV12-3/TRBV12-4	NA	TRBJ1-1	TGTGCCAGCAGTTGGACAGAGGACACTGAAGCTTTCTTT	CASSWTEDTEAFF
NA	12	TRBV3-1/TRBV3-2	once	TRBJ2-7	TGTGCCAGCAGCCAGGGGCCCCACGAGCAGTACTTC	CASSQGPHEQYF
NA	12	TRBV3-1/TRBV3-2	NA	TRBJ2-3	TGTGCCAGCAACGGCGCAACAGATACGCAGTATTTT	CASNGATDTQYF
NA	14	TRBV9	NA	TRBJ2-4	TGTGCCAGCAGCGTAGGTACAACACCAAACATTCAGTACTTC	CASSVGTTPNIQYF
TRBD2	13	TRBV6-5	NA	TRBJ2-7	TGTGCCAGCAGCCCCGGGAGGCTAGACGAGCAGTACTTC	CASSPGRLDEQYF
NA	16	TRBV18	NA	TRBJ1-1	TGTGCCAGCTCACTCTCGGACGCTGGCCCAAAGACTGAAGCTTTCTTT	CASSLSDAGPKTEAFF
NA	14	TRBV24-1	NA	TRBJ1-1	TGTGCCACCAGTGGGGGGCCGGTGAACACTGAAGCTTTCTTT	CATSGGPVNTEAFF
NA	13	TRBV6-6	NA	TRBJ1-1	TGTGCCAGCAGTTCGACCGTGAACACTGAAGCTTTCTTT	CASSSTVNTEAFF
NA	15	TRBV6-2/TRBV6-3	once	TRBJ1-5	TGTGCCAGCAGCCCCGAATGGGAGGGCGATCAGCCCCAGCATTTT	CASSPEWEGDQPQHF
NA	14	TRBV29-1	NA	TRBJ2-6	TGCAGCGTTGAAGGGGGGCAGGGGGCCAACGTCCTGACTTTC	CSVEGGQGANVLTF
TRBD2	18	TRBV5-1	NA	TRBJ2-6	TGCGCCAGCAGCACCCGACTAGCGGGGGGGTCTGGGGCCAACGTCCTGACTTTC	CASSTRLAGGSGANVLTF